The clone carrying this T cell receptor beta chain was recorded a few times. The antigen remains unidentified. This record belongs to a study of cytomegalovirus exposure and HLA in healthy donors. Study results and limitations: The only immune exposure information that was available was CMV serostatus. Earlier analysis found most TCR beta V segments productive about 87% or about 30% of the time. Listed as cytomegalovirus-associated were 150 to 200 TCR beta chains.

PCR primers comprised 60 Vbeta and 13 Jbeta primers. In the authors' methods: In a later analysis, 79 million or so unique TCR beta chains included roughly 11 million shared by two or more donors. Clones were read by immunoSEQ multiplex PCR, and TCRdb kept only the in-frame ones, dropping some. V and J calls and clone size are as listed in that table; D and trimming were resolved from the DNA. The profile shows approximately 82,000 clones, 10% of them singletons. The CDR3 spans 16 residues. The trim removed 3 bases at V and 8 bases at J, leaving 12 bases unmatched. CDR1 and CDR2 from the germline V gene are SGDLS and YYNGEE.

The rearrangement joins TRBV9 to TRBJ2-2; TRBD1 agrees at 8 bases. The clonotype comes from a man aged 55 to 69 in good health and CMV-seropositive. The sample taken for sequencing was PBMCs. For the CDR3, the DNA is TGTGCCAGCAGCGAGGGGGACAGGTTCGTGGCTGGGGAGCTGTTTTTT. Its translation: CASSEGDRFVAGELFF.